This T cell receptor (beta chain) was profiled in a study of blood T cell repertoires in COVID-19. Study context: Italy, Spain and the United States were the sources of the convalescent and acute COVID-19 samples. PBMCs, B-cell-depleted T cells, or T cells provided the cDNA or gDNA that made up the material.

The CDR3 has 13 amino acids. The germline V gene has CDR1 SGHRS and CDR2 YFSETQ. The V segment lost 7 bases and the J segment 1 base; nucleotides outside the gene matches: 1. Original handling: The authors estimated nucleated cell counts from reference gene primer amplification. The repertoire was sequenced with immunoSEQ multiplex PCR; TCRdb's copy has only in-frame clones and lacks some. The DNA was the basis for D and trimming; V, J and clone size are from that table. The top ten hold 7.4% of the sample, which has tens of thousands of clones, roughly 80% seen once. The chain is built from TRBV5-1 and TRBJ2-3; 9 nucleotides agree with TRBD1. The sequenced material came from peripheral blood. The TCR originated in a woman aged 55-70 years with acute or convalescent COVID-19. CDR3 nucleotides: TGCGCCAGCCGGGACAGGGGCACAGATACGCAGTATTTT. It yields the protein CASRDRGTDTQYF.